The following is a T cell receptor (beta chain) sequence with its context. It lacks a known antigen. Within one base of it there is no much larger clone, and no base qualities were kept. This entry comes from a study of T cells in Graves' hyperthyroidism and ophthalmopathy (dated by TCRdb to between 2017 and 2020). Background on the whole study: Peripheral blood samples were taken at initial diagnosis, before any treatment was given. TCR V-J signatures able to tell the groups apart were searched for in a discovery cohort of 90 to 100 patients, of whom 40 to 45 had Graves' ophthalmopathy and 55 to 60 had stable Graves' hyperthyroidism. Prospective prediction of ophthalmopathy was tested in an independent validation cohort of 18 to 20 hyperthyroidism patients and 15 to 17 patients who later progressed to ophthalmopathy. The 100 or so discovery patients were randomly split 7:3 into training and test sets. In about six Graves' hyperthyroidism patients, the study also compared T-cell repertoires from thyroid tissue with T-cell repertoires from blood. After blood sampling, hyperthyroidism patients were treated with methimazole at a starting dose of 30 mg daily, and ophthalmopathy patients were treated with high-dose intravenous methylprednisolone. According to the paper, TCR Vbeta CDR3 sequencing was carried out on approximately 140 peripheral blood samples, which came from 40 to 45 ophthalmopathy, roughly 75 hyperthyroidism and approximately 17 progressor patients.

The TCR beta CDR3 regions were amplified from the RNA transcripts. The first round of RT-PCR for the TCR CDR3 was performed with the HTBI primer set and the Qiagen OneStep RT-PCR kit. Libraries were constructed in a second round of multiplex PCR, after which size selection and purification were carried out. Paired-end sequencing of the libraries was performed with 100 bp reads on an Illumina HiSeq2000. As for how the authors treated the data: SOAPnuke was used to process the raw data, removing reads that contained adapters or uncalled bases, had a mean Phred below 15, or lacked an exact match to the constant primer or identifier. High-quality paired reads were merged using COPE v1.2.5, and each unique nucleotide sequence was defined as a clonotype. MiTCR v1.1 was used to align clonotypes to the IMGT TRBV, TRBD and TRBJ reference segments. The analysis was restricted to V-J combinations with a frequency above 0.0001, which together covered over 99% of the repertoires. The TCS score was defined as F50 (clonal expansion) divided by E x V (chaos), with BLOSUM62-based TCRdist calculated between CDR3 peptides within each V-J. Welch's t-statistics and random forest reduced 450 to 600 V-J features to 13, which were used in a naive Bayes classifier (R e1071). The raw public reads went through TCRdb reprocessing: fastp at Q25, MiXCR clone calling, in-frame beta chains kept. Every entry covers one CDR3 protein and lists the most common genes and DNA from its rows. The V and J calls here are based on TCRdb, not the publication. The sample yields fewer than 500,000 distinct CDR3 sequences; 14% to 15% were counted once. Approximately 13% of the sample comes from the top ten.

In the germline V gene (reference sequence), CDR1 corresponds to LNHDA and CDR2 to SQIVND. V is cut by 8 bases and J by 1 base, and the space between the germline ends is 11 bases. Measured from the cysteine to the phenylalanine, the CDR3 is 14 residues long. Only the CDR3 part of the read is kept: 42 bases, read in frame from the first base. On the study overall, not on this receptor specifically: A 13 V-J signature model separated ophthalmopathy from stable hyperthyroidism, with roughly 88% sensitivity and 81.08% specificity in cross-validation and 80%/75% in testing. During validation, the model predicted progression to ophthalmopathy a median of approximately six months ahead of onset, with roughly 65% sensitivity and 72% to 85% specificity. No statistical method was used to fix the sample size in advance, and group allocation was not hidden from the investigators. Blood samples also contained most of the expanded thyroid clonotypes (frequency above 0.001), which suggests that blood repertoires may reflect thyroid immune responses.

Moderately to severely active disease, a Clinical Activity Score of at least 3, a NOSPECS grade of at least 4, and a duration under 3 months were present in ophthalmopathy patients. Exclusion was applied to patients with uncontrolled infections, other autoimmune diseases, pregnancy or lactation. Diagnoses were established on the basis of clinical symptoms, serum thyroxine and TRAb, thyroid ultrasound, and orbital computed tomography. Ficoll-Paque density gradient centrifugation was used to isolate PBMCs from 8.5 to 10 ml of fresh peripheral blood. Total RNA was extracted using Trizol reagent, and RNA quality was assessed on an Agilent 2100 Bioanalyzer.

Recombination joined TRBV19 with TRBJ2-2, with an unclear D gene assignment. Sequencing was done on a sample of blood. This receptor was obtained from a man aged 18 to 35 with Graves' ophthalmopathy. This receptor carries the CDR3 CASQLGKNTGELFF. The sequenced DNA: TGTGCCAGTCAATTGGGAAAGAACACCGGGGAGCTGTTTTTT.